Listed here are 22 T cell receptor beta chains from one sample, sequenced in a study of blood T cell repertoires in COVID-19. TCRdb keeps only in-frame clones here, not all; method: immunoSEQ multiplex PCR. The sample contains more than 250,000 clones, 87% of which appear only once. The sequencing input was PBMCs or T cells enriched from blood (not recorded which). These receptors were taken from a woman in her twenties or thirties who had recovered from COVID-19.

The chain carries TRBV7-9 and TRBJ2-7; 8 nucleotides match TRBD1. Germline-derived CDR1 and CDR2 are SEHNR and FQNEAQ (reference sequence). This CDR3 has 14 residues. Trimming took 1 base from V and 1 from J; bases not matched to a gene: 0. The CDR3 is CASSLGDRSYEQYF. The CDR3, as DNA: TGTGCCAGCAGCTTAGGGGACAGGTCCTACGAGCAGTACTTC.

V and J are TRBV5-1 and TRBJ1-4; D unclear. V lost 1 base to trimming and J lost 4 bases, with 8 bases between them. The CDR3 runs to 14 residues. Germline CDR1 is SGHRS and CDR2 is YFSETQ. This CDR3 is CASSLQQYNEKLFF. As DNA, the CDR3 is TGCGCCAGCAGCTTGCAACAGTATAATGAAAAACTGTTTTTT. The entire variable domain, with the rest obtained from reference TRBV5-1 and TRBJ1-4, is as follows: KAGVTQTPRYLIKTRGQQVTLSCSPISGHRSVSWYQQTPGQGLQFLFEYFSETQRNKGNFPGRFSGRQFSNSRSEMNVSTLELGDSALYLCASSLQQYNEKLFFGSGTQLSVL.

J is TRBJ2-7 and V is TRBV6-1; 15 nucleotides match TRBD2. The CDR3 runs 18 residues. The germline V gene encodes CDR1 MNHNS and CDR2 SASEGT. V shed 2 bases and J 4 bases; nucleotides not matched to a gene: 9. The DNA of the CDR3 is TGTGCCAGCAGTGAACCGCCCCAGGGACTAGCGGGGGGATACGAGCAGTACTTC. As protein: CASSEPPQGLAGGYEQYF.

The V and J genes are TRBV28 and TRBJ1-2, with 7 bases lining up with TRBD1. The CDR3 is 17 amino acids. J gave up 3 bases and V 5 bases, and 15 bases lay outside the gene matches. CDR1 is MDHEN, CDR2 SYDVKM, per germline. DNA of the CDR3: TGTGCCAGCAGTCGCGCCGGTGGGACAGTGAGTCACTATGGCTACACCTTC. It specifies CASSRAGGTVSHYGYTF.

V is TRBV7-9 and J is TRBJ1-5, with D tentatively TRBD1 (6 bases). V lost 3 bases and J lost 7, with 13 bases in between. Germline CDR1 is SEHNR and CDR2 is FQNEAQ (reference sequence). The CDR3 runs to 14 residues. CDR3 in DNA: TGTGCCAGCAGCTTTACAGGGCCTGACCAGCCCCAGCATTTT. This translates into CASSFTGPDQPQHF.

The DNA for the CDR3 is TGTGCCAGCAGCCTCGGGACTAGCGGGGCGAACACCGGGGAGCTGTTTTTT. It translates to CASSLGTSGANTGELFF. The chain uses TRBV11-2 and TRBJ2-2; 13 bases are a match to TRBD2. V shed 5 bases, J shed 0 bases, and the junction held 3 bases outside the gene matches. CDR3 length: 17 amino acids. In germline, CDR1 is SGHAT, CDR2 FQNNGV.

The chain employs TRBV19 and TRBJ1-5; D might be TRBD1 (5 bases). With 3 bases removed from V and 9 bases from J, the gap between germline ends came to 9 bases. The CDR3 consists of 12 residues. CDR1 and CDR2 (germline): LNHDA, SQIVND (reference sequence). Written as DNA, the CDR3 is TGTGCCAGTAGTATCCCGGGGGGGCCCCAGCATTTT. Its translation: CASSIPGGPQHF.

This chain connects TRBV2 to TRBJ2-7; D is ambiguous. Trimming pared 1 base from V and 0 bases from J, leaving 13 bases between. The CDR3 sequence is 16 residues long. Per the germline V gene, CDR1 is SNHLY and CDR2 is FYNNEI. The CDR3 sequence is CASSEGAPYGSYEQYF. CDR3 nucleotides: TGTGCCAGCAGTGAAGGGGCCCCGTACGGCTCCTACGAGCAGTACTTC. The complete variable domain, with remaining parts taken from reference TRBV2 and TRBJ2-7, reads EPEVTQTPSHQVTQMGQEVILRCVPISNHLYFYWYRQILGQKVEFLVSFYNNEISEKSEIFDDQFSVERPDGSNFTLKIRSTKLEDSAMYFCASSEGAPYGSYEQYFGPGTRLTVT.

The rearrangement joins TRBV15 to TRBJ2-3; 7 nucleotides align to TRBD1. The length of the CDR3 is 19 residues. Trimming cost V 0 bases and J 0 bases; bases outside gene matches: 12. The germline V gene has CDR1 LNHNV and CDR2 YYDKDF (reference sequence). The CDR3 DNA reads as TGTGCCACCAGCAGAGATGGGACAAGGGCAGGGGGTAGCACAGATACGCAGTATTTT. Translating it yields CATSRDGTRAGGSTDTQYF.

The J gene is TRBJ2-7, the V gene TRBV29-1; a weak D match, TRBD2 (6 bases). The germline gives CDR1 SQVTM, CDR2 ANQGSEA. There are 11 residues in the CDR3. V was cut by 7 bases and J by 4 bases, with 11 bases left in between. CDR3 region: CSGARGYEQYF. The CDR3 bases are TGCAGCGGGGCTCGGGGGTACGAGCAGTACTTC.

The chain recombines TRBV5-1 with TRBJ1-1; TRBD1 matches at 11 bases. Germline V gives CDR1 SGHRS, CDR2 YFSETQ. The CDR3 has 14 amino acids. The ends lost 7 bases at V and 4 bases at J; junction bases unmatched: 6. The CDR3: CASSLGTGGTEAFF. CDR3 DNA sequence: TGCGCCAGCTCCCTAGGGACAGGGGGCACTGAAGCTTTCTTT.

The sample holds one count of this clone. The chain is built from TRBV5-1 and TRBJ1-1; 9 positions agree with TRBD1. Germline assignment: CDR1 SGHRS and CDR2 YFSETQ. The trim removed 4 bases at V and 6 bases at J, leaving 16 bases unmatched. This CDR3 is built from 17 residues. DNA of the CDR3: TGCGCCAGCAGCGCCCGGGACAGGGAATGGGGAACAGCTGAAGCTTTCTTT. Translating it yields CASSARDREWGTAEAFF.

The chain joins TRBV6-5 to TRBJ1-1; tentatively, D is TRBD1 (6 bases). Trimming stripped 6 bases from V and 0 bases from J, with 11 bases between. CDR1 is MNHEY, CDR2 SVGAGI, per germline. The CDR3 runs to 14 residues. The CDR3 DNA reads TGTGCCAGCAGACAGGACAGCTTGAACACTGAAGCTTTCTTT. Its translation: CASRQDSLNTEAFF.

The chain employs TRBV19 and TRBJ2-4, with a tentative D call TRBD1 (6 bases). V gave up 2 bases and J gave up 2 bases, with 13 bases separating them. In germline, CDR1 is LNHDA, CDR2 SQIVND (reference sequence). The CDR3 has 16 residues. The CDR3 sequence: CASSIRPGQSKNIQYF. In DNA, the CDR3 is TGTGCCAGTAGTATAAGGCCGGGACAATCCAAAAACATTCAGTACTTC.

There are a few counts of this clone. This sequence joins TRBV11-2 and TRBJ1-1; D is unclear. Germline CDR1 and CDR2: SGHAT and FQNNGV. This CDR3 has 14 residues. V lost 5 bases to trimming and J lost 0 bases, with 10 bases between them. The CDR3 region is CASSRLRMNTEAFF. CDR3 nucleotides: TGTGCCAGCAGCCGCCTGAGAATGAACACTGAAGCTTTCTTT.

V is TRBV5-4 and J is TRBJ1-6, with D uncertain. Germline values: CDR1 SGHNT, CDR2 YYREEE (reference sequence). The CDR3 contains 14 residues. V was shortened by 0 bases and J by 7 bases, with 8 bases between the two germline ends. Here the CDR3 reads CASSLGVLNSPLHF. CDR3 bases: TGTGCCAGCAGCTTGGGAGTTCTCAATTCACCCCTCCACTTT.

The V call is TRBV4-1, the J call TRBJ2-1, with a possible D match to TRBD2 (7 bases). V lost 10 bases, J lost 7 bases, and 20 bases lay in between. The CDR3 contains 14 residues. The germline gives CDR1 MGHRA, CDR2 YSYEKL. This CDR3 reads CATLGGAPRNEQFF. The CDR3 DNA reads TGCGCCACCCTGGGGGGGGCACCTAGGAATGAGCAGTTCTTC.

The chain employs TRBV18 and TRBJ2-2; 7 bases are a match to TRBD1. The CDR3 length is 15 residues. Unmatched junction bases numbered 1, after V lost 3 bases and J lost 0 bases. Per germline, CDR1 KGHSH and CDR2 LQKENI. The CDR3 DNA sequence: TGTGCCAGCTCACCGACAGGGACGAACACCGGGGAGCTGTTTTTT. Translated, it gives CASSPTGTNTGELFF.

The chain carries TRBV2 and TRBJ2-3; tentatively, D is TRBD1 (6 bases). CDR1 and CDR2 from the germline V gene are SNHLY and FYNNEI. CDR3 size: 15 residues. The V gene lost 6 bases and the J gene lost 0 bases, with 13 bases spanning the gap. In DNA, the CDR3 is TGTGCCAGCAGCGAGACAGGCCCCAGCACAGATACGCAGTATTTT. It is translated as CASSETGPSTDTQYF.

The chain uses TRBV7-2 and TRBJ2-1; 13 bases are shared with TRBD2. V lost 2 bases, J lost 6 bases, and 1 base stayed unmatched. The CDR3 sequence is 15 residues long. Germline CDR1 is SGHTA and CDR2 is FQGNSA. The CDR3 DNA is TGTGCCAGCAGCTTAACTAGCGGGGGGGGCAATGAGCAGTTCTTC. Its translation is CASSLTSGGGNEQFF. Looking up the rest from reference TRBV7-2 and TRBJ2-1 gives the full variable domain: GAGVSQSPSNKVTEKGKDVELRCDPISGHTALYWYRQSLGQGLEFLIYFQGNSAPDKSGLPSDRFSAERTGGSVSTLTIQRTQQEDSAVYLCASSLTSGGGNEQFFGPGTRLTVL.

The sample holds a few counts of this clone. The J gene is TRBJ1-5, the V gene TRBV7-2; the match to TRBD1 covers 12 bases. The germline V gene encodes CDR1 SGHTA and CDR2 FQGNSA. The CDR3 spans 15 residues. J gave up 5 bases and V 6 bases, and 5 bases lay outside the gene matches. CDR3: CASSTGTGGYQPQHF. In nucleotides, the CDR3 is TGTGCCAGCAGTACCGGGACAGGGGGCTATCAGCCCCAGCATTTT.

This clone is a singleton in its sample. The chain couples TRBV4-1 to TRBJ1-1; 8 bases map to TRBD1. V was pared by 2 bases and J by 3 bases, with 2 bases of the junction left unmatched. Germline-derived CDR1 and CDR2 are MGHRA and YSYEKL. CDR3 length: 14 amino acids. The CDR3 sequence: CASSQTQGDTEAFF. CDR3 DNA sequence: TGCGCCAGCAGCCAAACACAGGGGGACACTGAAGCTTTCTTT.